Sequencing of this TCR beta chain was carried out in a study of radiation and T cells in renal cell carcinoma. Libraries were prepared by immunoSEQ multiplex PCR; TCRdb keeps only in-frame clonotypes and omits some of them. Of around 130,000 clones listed, around 89% are singletons. The time point here: blood 2 weeks post-SBRT. Treatment denoted: 15 Gy SBRT to primary tumor, nephrectomy 4 weeks later. The receptor's source is a woman in her 70s with renal cell carcinoma. The sequenced sample was blood, obtained from a patient whose treatment included radiotherapy and nephrectomy.

CDR3 sequence reads: CASSPQPPGRGAGNTIYF. For the CDR3, the DNA is TGTGCCAGCAGCCCCCAGCCTCCAGGACGGGGAGCTGGAAACACCATATATTTT. The V gene is TRBV7-3, the J gene TRBJ1-3; D remains ambiguous. The CDR3 is 18 amino acids. V gave up 5 bases and J gave up 2 bases, with 22 bases separating them. CDR1 and CDR2 (germline): SGHTA, FQGTGA.